The subject of this entry is one T cell receptor (beta chain). Germline CDR1 SEHNR, CDR2 FQNEAQ (reference sequence). The CDR3 extends over 15 amino acids. Trimming shortened V by 4 bases and J by 4 bases, and 16 bases separated the two germline ends. This sample is part of a study of control samples from healthy donors and cancer patients. Profiled with immunoSEQ multiplex PCR; TCRdb holds only in-frame clones, not every one. The repertoire holds 65,000 to 80,000 clones, with about 90% as singletons. The chain couples TRBV7-9 to TRBJ1-2, with D maybe TRBD1 (5 bases). The specimen was PBMCs. The clonotype originates from a woman aged 55-75 years with head and neck cancer. The CDR3 sequence: CASSSGQGRGYGYTF. The CDR3 coding sequence is TGTGCCAGCAGCTCCGGTCAGGGAAGAGGCTATGGCTACACCTTC.